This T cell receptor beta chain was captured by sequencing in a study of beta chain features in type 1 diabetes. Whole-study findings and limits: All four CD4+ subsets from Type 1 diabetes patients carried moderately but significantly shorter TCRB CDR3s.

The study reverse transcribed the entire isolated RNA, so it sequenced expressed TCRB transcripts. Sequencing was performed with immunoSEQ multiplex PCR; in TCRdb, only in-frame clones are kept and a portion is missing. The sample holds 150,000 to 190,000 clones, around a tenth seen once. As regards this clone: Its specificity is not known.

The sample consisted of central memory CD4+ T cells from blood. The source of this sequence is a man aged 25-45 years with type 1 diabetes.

Written as DNA, the CDR3 is TGTGCCAGCAGCTTTCGGACCGGGGAGCTGTTTTTT. Translation gives CASSFRTGELFF. This chain connects TRBV7-8 to TRBJ2-2; D is undetermined. The CDR3 consists of 12 residues. The V gene's germline CDR1 is SGHVS and CDR2 FQNEAQ. V lost 3 bases and J 5 bases, leaving 4 bases between the germline ends.